The sequence of this T cell receptor (beta chain) was determined in a study of radiation and T cells in renal cell carcinoma. The study's findings and limits: Baseline intratumoral clonotype presence is unknown without pretreatment biopsies. From baseline, blood top tumor clonotypes peaked at 2 weeks post-radiation.

The V gene end was trimmed by 4 bases and the J gene end by 8 bases; junction bases not matched to a gene: 8. The CDR3 is made up of 14 amino acids. Per germline, CDR1 SGHNT and CDR2 YYREEE (reference sequence). The time point denotes: blood 4 weeks post-SBRT, at nephrectomy. Treatment in this sample: 15 Gy SBRT to primary tumor, nephrectomy 4 weeks later. Nephrectomy followed 15 Gy stereotactic body radiation by 4 weeks. The patient's renal cell carcinoma had clear cell pathology. Profiled with immunoSEQ multiplex PCR; TCRdb holds only in-frame clones, not every one. The profile shows under 200,000 clones, about 87% of them singletons. As regards this clone: Its target is not known.

The gene calls are TRBV5-4 and TRBJ2-1; TRBD2 matches 8 bases. This receptor was taken from a woman in her fifties or sixties with renal cell carcinoma. Sequencing used blood, obtained from a patient whose treatment included radiotherapy and nephrectomy. The CDR3 DNA follows: TGTGCCAGCAGCCGGGGGGGAGCTGAATATGAGCAGTTCTTC. Translated, it gives CASSRGGAEYEQFF.